This is a list of T cell receptor beta chains from one sample in a study of OX40 agonist ivuxolimab in advanced cancers. The data were produced by immunoSEQ multiplex PCR, yet TCRdb's version contains in-frame clones alone and is incomplete. The repertoire consists of 15,000 to 20,000 clones, with 70% to 85% occurring once and the leading ten covering 45% to 50%. The sample was CD4+ or CD8+ T cells sorted from blood, taken in a trial of the OX40 agonist ivuxolimab. These receptors all come from an adult with an advanced solid tumor such as melanoma, head and neck, liver or kidney cancer. Both conserved end residues are part of each CDR3.

TRBV7-9,TRBJ1-5,CASSLGFGNQPQHF
TRBV28,TRBJ2-5,CASSLRGVGATFLQETQYF
TRBV5-1,TRBJ1-1,CASSTLGGIPDTEAFF
TRBV27,TRBJ2-7,CASSLSAGSGYEQYF
TRBV7-9,TRBJ1-1,CASSLLQGSNTEAFF
TRBV5-6,TRBJ2-7,CASSRSGAGASSYEQYF
TRBV2,TRBJ2-5,CASSGTDRVGETQYF
TRBV15,TRBJ1-5,CATSRAKQGQPQHF
TRBV4-3,TRBJ2-1,CASSQDQGSYNEQFF
TRBV28,TRBJ2-7,CASRRGGGGSLDEQYF